Below, 7 T cell receptor beta chains from the same sample are listed, as sequenced in a study of T-cell memory formation after mild COVID-19. TCRdb independently ran MiXCR on the 5' RACE reads; one entry per CDR3 protein. The data contain around 300,000 distinct CDR3 sequences, roughly an eighth of them singletons. Sequenced sample: PBMCs or a T cell subset sorted from them (not recorded which). The receptors derive from a young man who had mild COVID-19 (a few samples of this study predate the infection). Cell type and time point are not known.

This rearrangement joins TRBV4-3 to TRBJ2-3, with 9 positions matching TRBD2. Germline V gene lookup returns CDR1 LGHNA and CDR2 YSLEER. V lost 5 bases to trimming and J lost 1 base; unmatched junction nucleotides: 4. This CDR3 has 15 residues. CDR3 sequence: CASSKAGGRTDTQYF. As DNA, the CDR3 is TGCGCCAGCAGCAAAGCGGGGGGCCGCACAGATACGCAGTATTTT.

This clonotype was recorded a few times. The chain carries TRBV14 and TRBJ2-2; tentative D call: TRBD1 (6 bases). Germline V gene lookup returns CDR1 SGHDN and CDR2 FVKESK. V lost 4 bases, J lost 6 bases, and 12 bases lay in between. This CDR3 is 14 amino acids long. CDR3: CASSRPQGPGELFF. In nucleotides, the CDR3 is TGTGCCAGCAGCCGGCCCCAGGGGCCCGGGGAGCTGTTTTTT.

The V gene is TRBV11-2, the J gene TRBJ2-5; TRBD1 matches at 12 bases. From germline, CDR1 is SGHAT and CDR2 FQNNGV. V was pared by 0 bases and J by 5 bases, with 4 bases of the junction left unmatched. This CDR3 has 16 amino acids. The CDR3 region is CASSLDGTGGDETQYF. The CDR3 nucleotides read TGTGCCAGCAGCTTAGACGGGACAGGGGGCGACGAGACCCAGTACTTC.

This clonotype was observed many times. V and J are TRBV10-1 and TRBJ2-4; the D gene is possibly TRBD1 (6 bases). This CDR3 has 14 residues. V was pared by 3 bases and J by 2 bases, with 8 bases between. The germline V gene encodes CDR1 WNHNN and CDR2 SYGVQD (reference sequence). CDR3 sequence (DNA): TGCGCCAGCAGTGACAGGGGATCCAAAAACATTCAGTACTTC. Its translation: CASSDRGSKNIQYF.

This sequence joins TRBV4-1 and TRBJ2-7, with 7 bases lining up with TRBD2. V shed 1 base and J 7 bases; nucleotides not matched to a gene: 7. This CDR3 region has 14 residues. Germline-derived CDR1 and CDR2 are MGHRA and YSYEKL. CDR3 region: CASSQVHGGREQYV. CDR3 coding DNA: TGCGCCAGCAGCCAAGTTCACGGGGGGAGGGAGCAGTACGTC.

The chain's CDR3 is CASSEVLAGGNTQYF. As DNA, the CDR3 is TGTGCCAGCAGCGAGGTTCTAGCGGGGGGGAATACGCAGTATTTT. V and J are TRBV7-9 and TRBJ2-3, with 12 bases fitting TRBD2. Germline CDR1 SEHNR, CDR2 FQNEAQ (reference sequence). The CDR3 consists of 15 residues. J lost 7 bases, V lost 5 bases, and 7 bases had no gene match.

At least ten counts were recorded for this clonotype. The chain combines TRBV7-2 with TRBJ2-1; 9 bases are shared with TRBD2. The CDR3 consists of 12 residues. Germline assignment: CDR1 SGHTA and CDR2 FQGNSA. Unmatched junction bases numbered 9, after V lost 5 bases and J lost 16 bases. This CDR3 is CASSPTGTSSFF. CDR3 sequence (DNA): TGTGCCAGCAGCCCGACCGGGACTAGCTCATTCTTC.